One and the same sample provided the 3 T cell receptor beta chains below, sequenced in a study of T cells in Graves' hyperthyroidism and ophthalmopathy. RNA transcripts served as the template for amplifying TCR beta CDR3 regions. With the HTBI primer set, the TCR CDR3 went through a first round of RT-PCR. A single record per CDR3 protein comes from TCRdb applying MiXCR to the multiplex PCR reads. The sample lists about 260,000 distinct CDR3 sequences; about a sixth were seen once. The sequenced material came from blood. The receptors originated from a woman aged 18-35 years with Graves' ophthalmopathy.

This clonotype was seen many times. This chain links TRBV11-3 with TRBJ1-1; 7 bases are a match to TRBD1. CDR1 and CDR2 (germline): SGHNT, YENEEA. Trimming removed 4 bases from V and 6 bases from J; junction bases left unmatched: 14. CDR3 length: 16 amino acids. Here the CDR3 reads CASSSRAGQFYPEAFF. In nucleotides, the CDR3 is TGTGCCAGCAGCTCTCGGGCGGGACAGTTTTACCCTGAAGCTTTCTTT.

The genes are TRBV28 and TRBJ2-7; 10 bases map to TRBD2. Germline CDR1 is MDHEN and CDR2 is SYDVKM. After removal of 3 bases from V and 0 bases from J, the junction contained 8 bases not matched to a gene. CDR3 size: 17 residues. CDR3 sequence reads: CASSFGLAEFHSYEQYF. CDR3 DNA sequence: TGTGCCAGCAGTTTTGGACTAGCGGAGTTTCACTCCTACGAGCAGTACTTC. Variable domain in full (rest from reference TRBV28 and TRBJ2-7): DVKVTQSSRYLVKRTGEKVFLECVQDMDHENMFWYRQDPGLGLRLIYFSYDVKMKEKGDIPEGYSVSREKKERFSLILESASTNQTSMYLCASSFGLAEFHSYEQYFGPGTRLTVT.

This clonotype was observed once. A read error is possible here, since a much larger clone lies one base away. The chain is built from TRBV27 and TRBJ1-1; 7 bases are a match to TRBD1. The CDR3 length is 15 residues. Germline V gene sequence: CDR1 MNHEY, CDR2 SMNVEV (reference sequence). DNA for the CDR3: TGTGCCAGCAGTTCCATGGCAGGGGGTATGACTGAAGCTTACTTT. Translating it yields CASSSMAGGMTEAYF.